The 22 T cell receptor beta chains listed next were all sequenced from one sample in a study of CD8 T cells in Susac syndrome. RNA was extracted with the RNeasy kit, and a quantity of 0.5 to 1 ug was reverse transcribed using random hexamers. TCRdb re-called the immunoSEQ multiplex PCR reads through MiXCR, storing one row per CDR3 protein. The repertoire holds about 280,000 distinct CDR3 sequences, with about 88% as singletons. Sequenced input: CD8+ T cells from PBMCs. All receptors derive from a human donor with multiple sclerosis.

This clonotype was seen a few times. This chain joins TRBV4-1 and TRBJ2-1; D may be TRBD1 (5 bases). The CDR3 totals 14 residues. Per the germline V gene, CDR1 is MGHRA and CDR2 is YSYEKL. V was clipped by 1 base and J by 3 bases, with 7 bases between them. DNA of the CDR3: TGCGCCAGCAGCCAAGGCCAGGGCTACAATGAGCAGTTCTTC. This sequence encodes CASSQGQGYNEQFF.

Only one count was recorded for this clonotype. V and J are TRBV27 and TRBJ2-1; 9 positions match TRBD1. The CDR3 loop spans 14 amino acids. Germline values: CDR1 MNHEY, CDR2 SMNVEV (reference sequence). The trim removed 8 bases at V and 1 base at J, leaving 3 bases unmatched. The CDR3 coding sequence is TGTGCCAGCGGGACAGGGAGGTCCTACAATGAGCAGTTCTTC. Residues: CASGTGRSYNEQFF.

The chain uses TRBV5-1 and TRBJ2-4; weak D call: TRBD2 (6 bases). The length of the CDR3 is 17 residues. Trimming shortened V by 3 bases and J by 2 bases, and 18 bases separated the two germline ends. Germline lookup yields CDR1 SGHRS and CDR2 YFSETQ. In nucleotides, the CDR3 is TGCGCCAGCAGCTCCAGAGATTTGGGAGGATCCAAAAACATTCAGTACTTC. Encoded protein: CASSSRDLGGSKNIQYF.

This sequence joins TRBV29-1 and TRBJ2-7; D possibly corresponds to TRBD1 (7 bases). V was cut by 2 bases and J by 2 bases, with 16 bases left in between. The CDR3 spans 15 residues. The germline V gene has CDR1 SQVTM and CDR2 ANQGSEA. CDR3 DNA sequence: TGCAGCGTTGAACAGAAGACAGGGAGGACCTACGAGCAGTACTTC. It specifies CSVEQKTGRTYEQYF.

This chain connects TRBV6-1 to TRBJ2-3; 7 bases align to TRBD2. J gave up 3 bases and V 6 bases, and 9 bases lay outside the gene matches. From germline, CDR1 is MNHNS and CDR2 SASEGT. The CDR3 has 15 amino acids. The CDR3 sequence: CASRASSGITDTQYF. In DNA form, the CDR3 reads TGTGCCAGCAGGGCCTCTAGCGGAATAACAGATACGCAGTATTTT.

The J gene is TRBJ2-1, the V gene TRBV19; no definite D call. Germline-derived CDR1 and CDR2 are LNHDA and SQIVND (reference sequence). V was cut by 6 bases and J by 1 base, with 13 bases left in between. This CDR3 is built from 15 residues. The CDR3 nucleotides are TGTGCCAGTAGCCCCTCCTTTAGGTCCTACAATGAGCAGTTCTTC. Translating gives CASSPSFRSYNEQFF.

V and J are TRBV12-3 or TRBV12-4 and TRBJ2-7; 9 bases fit TRBD2. V shed 6 bases, J shed 0 bases, and the junction held 6 bases outside the gene matches. The CDR3 consists of 15 residues. CDR3 residues: CASRRTSASSYEQYF. CDR3 DNA sequence: TGTGCCAGCAGACGGACTAGCGCGAGCTCCTACGAGCAGTACTTC.

V gene TRBV12-3 or TRBV12-4 combines with J gene TRBJ2-5, with TRBD1 identical over 8 bases. The V segment lost 5 bases and the J segment 4 bases; nucleotides outside the gene matches: 9. The CDR3 runs 15 residues. The CDR3 loop reads CASSSRGRQPETQYF. The DNA of the CDR3 is TGTGCCAGCAGTAGCAGGGGGCGACAACCAGAGACCCAGTACTTC.

The CDR3 spells CSARVPWNTEAFF. In nucleotides, the CDR3 is TGCAGTGCTCGAGTGCCCTGGAACACTGAAGCTTTCTTT. This chain connects TRBV20-1 to TRBJ1-1; D is uncertain. V dropped 5 bases and J dropped 1 base, with 11 bases sitting between them. The CDR3 contains 13 residues. Germline-derived CDR1 and CDR2 are DFQATT and SNEGSKA (reference sequence).

The genes are TRBV14 and TRBJ1-1; no definite D call. This CDR3 spans 13 amino acids. Trimming left V 0 bases short and J 3 bases short, with 5 bases between. CDR1 SGHDN and CDR2 FVKESK come from the germline V gene. In DNA form, the CDR3 reads TGTGCCAGCAGCCAAGAATTCTACACTGAAGCTTTCTTT. It is translated as CASSQEFYTEAFF.

The chain carries TRBV5-1 and TRBJ2-7; unclear D gene. The germline CDR1 and CDR2 sequences are SGHRS and YFSETQ. This CDR3 is built from 12 residues. V was pared by 4 bases and J by 0 bases, with 5 bases between. The CDR3 nucleotides are TGCGCCAGCAGCGAACCCTCCTACGAGCAGTACTTC. Amino acid sequence: CASSEPSYEQYF. Supplemented by reference TRBV5-1 and TRBJ2-7, the full variable domain reads KAGVTQTPRYLIKTRGQQVTLSCSPISGHRSVSWYQQTPGQGLQFLFEYFSETQRNKGNFPGRFSGRQFSNSRSEMNVSTLELGDSALYLCASSEPSYEQYFGPGTRLTVT.

V usage is TRBV9 and J usage is TRBJ1-1, with D maybe TRBD1 (5 bases). Trimming removed 3 bases from V and 4 bases from J, with 13 bases in between. The CDR3 contains 14 residues. The germline gives CDR1 SGDLS, CDR2 YYNGEE. The CDR3 reads CASSAGAGGTEAFF. The CDR3 DNA sequence: TGTGCCAGCAGCGCGGGCGCCGGGGGCACTGAAGCTTTCTTT.

A single count supports this clonotype. The rearrangement uses TRBV10-3 and TRBJ2-7, with 10 bases fitting TRBD2. Germline V gene lookup returns CDR1 ENHRY and CDR2 SYGVKD. The CDR3 contains 16 residues. Unmatched junction bases numbered 9, after V lost 0 bases and J lost 7 bases. The CDR3 sequence is CAISESGLAGAREQYF. The DNA for the CDR3 is TGTGCCATCAGTGAGTCTGGGCTAGCGGGGGCACGGGAGCAGTACTTC.

The chain joins TRBV30 to TRBJ2-1; TRBD2 matches 9 bases. This CDR3 spans 14 amino acids. The V and J ends lost 2 bases and 9 bases, in that order; junction bases with no gene match: 8. Germline V gene lookup returns CDR1 GTSNPN and CDR2 SVGIG (reference sequence). The CDR3 DNA reads TGTGCCTGGAGTTGGGGGACTAGCACTGTTGAGCAGTTCTTC. Its translation is CAWSWGTSTVEQFF.

The chain carries TRBV3-1 and TRBJ1-1, with 7 bases lining up with TRBD1. The CDR3 has 17 amino acids. The germline V gene encodes CDR1 LGHDT and CDR2 YNNKEL (reference sequence). The ends lost 1 base at V and 1 base at J; junction bases unmatched: 9. Here the CDR3 reads CASSQVGLGQKNTEAFF. CDR3 DNA: TGTGCCAGCAGCCAAGTGGGGTTGGGACAGAAGAACACTGAAGCTTTCTTT.

V usage is TRBV2 and J usage is TRBJ2-5; 7 positions agree with TRBD1. Germline V gene lookup returns CDR1 SNHLY and CDR2 FYNNEI. Unmatched junction bases numbered 11, after V lost 6 bases and J lost 4 bases. The CDR3 has 15 amino acids. The CDR3: CASRTTWDSRETQYF. The CDR3 coding sequence is TGTGCCAGCAGGACGACATGGGACAGCCGAGAGACCCAGTACTTC. The whole variable domain, remainder taken from reference TRBV2 and TRBJ2-5, is EPEVTQTPSHQVTQMGQEVILRCVPISNHLYFYWYRQILGQKVEFLVSFYNNEISEKSEIFDDQFSVERPDGSNFTLKIRSTKLEDSAMYFCASRTTWDSRETQYFGPGTRLLVL.

The V and J genes are TRBV29-1 and TRBJ1-1; 11 nucleotides match TRBD1. This CDR3 is built from 13 residues. Germline CDR1 SQVTM, CDR2 ANQGSEA. J gave up 7 bases and V 4 bases, and 5 bases lay outside the gene matches. CDR3 coding DNA: TGCAGCGTTGGGGGGACAGGGGGTAATGAAGCTTTCTTT. Translated, it gives CSVGGTGGNEAFF.

V gene TRBV6-5 combines with J gene TRBJ2-7; D not resolved. Germline CDR1 reads MNHEY; CDR2 reads SVGAGI. Trimming left V 2 bases short and J 3 bases short, with 11 bases between. The CDR3 loop spans 14 amino acids. CDR3 residues: CASSYAGVGYEQYF. CDR3 nucleotide sequence: TGTGCCAGCAGTTACGCAGGTGTGGGCTACGAGCAGTACTTC.

This clonotype was seen just once. J is TRBJ2-1 and V is TRBV10-2, with 7 bases that match TRBD2. After removal of 8 bases from V and 3 bases from J, the junction contained 1 base not matched to a gene. CDR1 and CDR2 (germline): WSHSY, SAAADI. The CDR3 extends over 12 amino acids. CDR3 loop: CASQRGYNEQFF. CDR3 nucleotides: TGCGCCAGCCAGCGGGGCTACAATGAGCAGTTCTTC.

CDR3 bases: TGTGCCAGCACCTGGGCCGGGGACCCCTACAATGAGCAGTTCTTC. Its translation: CASTWAGDPYNEQFF. The chain has TRBV28 and TRBJ2-1; D may match TRBD1 or TRBD2 (5 bases each). Germline CDR1 reads MDHEN; CDR2 reads SYDVKM. This CDR3 has 15 residues. The V end lost 7 bases, the J end lost 2 bases, and 15 bases lay between the germline ends.

The chain employs TRBV7-2 and TRBJ2-2, with 8 bases identical to TRBD2. Per the germline V gene, CDR1 is SGHTA and CDR2 is FQGNSA. CDR3 length equals 14 residues. After removal of 5 bases from V and 7 bases from J, the junction contained 6 bases not matched to a gene. This CDR3 reads CASSPGRAGGELFF. As DNA, the CDR3 is TGTGCCAGCAGCCCCGGGAGGGCGGGCGGGGAGCTGTTTTTT.

V gene TRBV27 combines with J gene TRBJ2-3; no definite D call. The CDR3 extends over 12 amino acids. Germline loops: CDR1 MNHEY, CDR2 SMNVEV (reference sequence). V lost 5 bases, J lost 4 bases, and 7 bases lay in between. CDR3 coding DNA: TGTGCCAGCAGTCCATCCGCAGATACGCAGTATTTT. Translating gives CASSPSADTQYF.